This T cell receptor beta chain stems from a study of breast tumors, draining lymph nodes, adjacent tissues. The lymph nodes were axillary draining lymph nodes from breast cancer patients. MiXCR, applied by TCRdb to the multiplex PCR reads, yields one record per CDR3 protein. The sample contains 180,000 or so distinct CDR3 sequences, approximately 30% of which appear only once. V trimming: 6 bases; J trimming: 4 bases; junction bases outside the gene matches: 22. Germline V gene sequence: CDR1 WNHNN, CDR2 SYGVQD (reference sequence). The CDR3 contains 19 residues. The study, taken as a whole, reports: Data only fit, rather than demonstrated, lymph node origin of most tumor T cells. Luminal-like breast cancer showed significantly higher tumor–nontumor repertoire similarity than basal-like.

Note on this clonotype: Its antigen remains unknown.

The TCR sequence derives from a female donor with breast cancer. Some clones in this sample may be carry-over from other donors' samples. The specimen sequenced was axillary lymph node tissue. The chain uses TRBV10-1 and TRBJ1-2; 8 nucleotides match TRBD1. CDR3 DNA sequence: TGCGCCAGCAGCTTCGGGGGGGGGACAGGTCTCCCTCAGCTCTATGGCTACACCTTC. Translation gives CASSFGGGTGLPQLYGYTF.